This passage covers 14 T cell receptor beta chains from one sample sequenced in a study of regulatory T cells in long-lasting Graves disease. For TCR beta, libraries came from iRepertoire HTBI primers and Arm-PCR of CDR3 regions. A single record per CDR3 protein comes from TCRdb applying MiXCR to the multiplex PCR reads. In the table there are 580,000 or so distinct CDR3 sequences, around 16% of which are singletons. Time point specified: newly diagnosed GD, antithyroid drugs for less than 3 months. Construction of the TCR library relied on RNA isolated from PBMCs. These data were also reused for a study on T cells in Graves' hyperthyroidism and ophthalmopathy.

This specimen was peripheral blood mononuclear cells (PBMCs), taken at new diagnosis, from a patient treated with antithyroid drugs. The origin of the receptors is a man aged 18 to 35 with Graves disease.

In this sample, this clonotype turned up many times. The rearrangement joins TRBV2 to TRBJ2-7; TRBD1 matches 10 bases. Germline CDR1 and CDR2: SNHLY and FYNNEI. The V segment lost 5 bases and the J segment 3 bases; nucleotides outside the gene matches: 4. The CDR3 has 14 residues. The CDR3 sequence is CASSMDRGVYEQYF. The CDR3 DNA reads TGTGCCAGCAGTATGGACAGGGGGGTCTACGAGCAGTACTTC.

The chain links TRBV5-1 to TRBJ2-1; TRBD2 aligns across 10 bases. The V gene end was trimmed by 7 bases and the J gene end by 10 bases; junction bases not matched to a gene: 8. Germline V gene lookup returns CDR1 SGHRS and CDR2 YFSETQ. The CDR3 is 13 residues long. This CDR3 is CASHLGAGGEQFF. CDR3 bases: TGCGCCAGCCACCTCGGAGCGGGAGGGGAGCAGTTCTTC.

Many counts were recorded for this clonotype. The CDR3 spells CASTRGPSYEQYF. CDR3 DNA: TGTGCCAGCACCAGGGGGCCCTCCTACGAGCAGTACTTC. The chain uses TRBV27 and TRBJ2-7; 8 bases align to TRBD1. Germline trimming cut 7 bases from V and 0 bases from J; bases unmatched to any gene: 2. The CDR3 is 13 residues long. In germline, CDR1 is MNHEY, CDR2 SMNVEV (reference sequence).

This chain links TRBV29-1 with TRBJ2-7; D may be TRBD1 or TRBD2 (6 bases each). The CDR3 length is 13 residues. CDR1 is SQVTM and CDR2 is ANQGSEA in the germline V gene. V lost 7 bases, J lost 3 bases, and 16 bases lay in between. The CDR3: CSARGRHLYEQYF. CDR3 DNA sequence: TGCAGCGCCCGGGGGCGGCACCTCTACGAGCAGTACTTC.

The count of this clonotype is one. The rearrangement links TRBV12-3 or TRBV12-4 to TRBJ1-5, with a weak D call TRBD1 (5 bases). The CDR3 length is 12 residues. V lost 7 bases to trimming and J lost 4 bases, with 8 bases between them. The CDR3 region has the DNA TGTGCCAGCAACCAGGGAAATCAGCCCCAGCATTTT. Amino acid sequence: CASNQGNQPQHF.

This clonotype was seen more than once but under ten times. CDR3 loop: CAWSQGQGYEQYF. In nucleotides, the CDR3 is TGTGCCTGGAGCCAGGGACAGGGCTACGAGCAGTACTTC. This chain uses TRBV30 with TRBJ2-7; TRBD1 matches 9 bases. The CDR3 consists of 13 residues. Trimming removed 3 bases from V and 3 bases from J; junction bases left unmatched: 3. Germline V lookup: CDR1 GTSNPN, CDR2 SVGIG (reference sequence). The full variable domain, rest sourced from reference TRBV30 and TRBJ2-7, is SQTIHQWPATLVQPVGSPLSLECTVEGTSNPNLYWYRQAAGRGLQLLFYSVGIGQISSEVPQNLSASRPQDRQFILSSKKLLLSDSGFYLCAWSQGQGYEQYFGPGTRLTVT.

This clonotype was counted a few times. The chain uses TRBV6-9 and TRBJ1-2; 8 bases align to TRBD1. CDR3 length: 15 amino acids. Unmatched junction bases numbered 8, after V lost 4 bases and J lost 4 bases. Germline V lookup: CDR1 MNHGY, CDR2 SVAAGI. This chain's CDR3 is CASSSPQGAGYGYTF. In nucleotides, the CDR3 is TGTGCCAGCAGTTCCCCCCAGGGGGCGGGCTATGGCTACACCTTC.

This clonotype was seen repeatedly, ten times or more. The genes are TRBV30 and TRBJ2-2; D gene ambiguous. Germline V gene sequence: CDR1 GTSNPN, CDR2 SVGIG (reference sequence). Trimming removed 4 bases at V and 3 bases at J, with 12 bases between. The CDR3 contains 14 residues. CDR3 DNA: TGTGCCTGGACCTGGACCGCGGACACCGGGGAGCTGTTTTTT. Its protein product is CAWTWTADTGELFF.

This clonotype was seen more than once but under ten times. The chain has TRBV4-1 and TRBJ2-7; 16 positions agree with TRBD2. The V and J ends lost 0 bases and 5 bases, in that order; junction bases with no gene match: 4. Germline V gene lookup returns CDR1 MGHRA and CDR2 YSYEKL. This CDR3 spans 17 amino acids. In DNA, the CDR3 is TGCGCCAGCAGCCAAGATGGGACTAGCGGGAGGGCCCACGAGCAGTACTTC. Protein: CASSQDGTSGRAHEQYF.

The chain combines TRBV29-1 with TRBJ2-2, with unresolved D. V lost 5 bases and J lost 1, with 2 bases in between. CDR3 size: 11 residues. The germline V gene has CDR1 SQVTM and CDR2 ANQGSEA. CDR3 DNA: TGCAGCGTTAGGAACACCGGGGAGCTGTTTTTT. It is translated as CSVRNTGELFF.

This clonotype was counted ten times or more. The CDR3 spells CASSLVVVSTDTQYF. The CDR3 nucleotides read TGTGCCAGCAGCTTAGTAGTTGTTAGCACAGATACGCAGTATTTT. The V and J genes are TRBV11-2 and TRBJ2-3; no reliable D call. The CDR3 spans 15 residues. Trimming stripped 1 base from V and 0 bases from J, with 8 bases between. Per germline, CDR1 SGHAT and CDR2 FQNNGV.

This clonotype appeared a few times. The chain combines TRBV5-6 with TRBJ2-7; TRBD1 agrees at 10 bases. Germline values: CDR1 SGHDT, CDR2 YYEEEE. V trimming: 7 bases; J trimming: 11 bases; junction bases outside the gene matches: 9. The CDR3 is made up of 12 amino acids. The CDR3 loop is CASATGQGRKYF. CDR3 bases: TGTGCCAGCGCCACGGGACAGGGGAGAAAGTACTTC.

Only a few counts were recorded for this clonotype. The V gene is TRBV18, the J gene TRBJ2-2; maybe TRBD2 (6 bases). The length of the CDR3 is 16 residues. Germline V gene data show CDR1 as KGHSH and CDR2 as LQKENI. V dropped 3 bases and J dropped 0 bases, with 11 bases sitting between them. The CDR3 is CASSPARLANTGELFF. Here the CDR3 DNA reads TGTGCCAGCTCACCCGCGAGACTAGCGAACACCGGGGAGCTGTTTTTT.

This clonotype has ten or more counts. The J gene is TRBJ2-3, the V gene TRBV7-3; 10 bases agree with TRBD2. The J call is doubtful: the DNA matches TRBJ2-1 better. Germline V gene data show CDR1 as SGHTA and CDR2 as FQGTGA. The CDR3 runs 15 residues. CDR3 loop: CASRGAGGPVGEQFF. The CDR3, as DNA: TGTGCCAGCAGGGGAGCGGGAGGGCCGGTGGGGGAGCAGTTCTTC.